This T cell receptor beta chain was retrieved from a study of graft-versus-host responses after intestinal transplantation. As for the study in general: Recipients got multivisceral, liver-intestinal, or isolated intestinal transplants. Anti-thymocyte globulin induction preceded three to four years of tacrolimus and steroid maintenance in all recipients.

Study results and limitations: GvH clones surfaced in recipient marrow, some emerging earlier in ileum or blood. The study associated peak circulating GvH clone levels with early post-transplant HvG declines.

A word on this clone: The antigen is not known.

Assay: immunoSEQ multiplex PCR; the TCRdb copy retains only in-frame clones and omits some. Here the sample spans 60,000 to 65,000 clones, roughly 90% being singletons. The CDR3 sequence is 15 residues long. Germline V gives CDR1 LGHNA, CDR2 YSLEER. Trimming removed 4 bases from V and 5 bases from J; junction bases left unmatched: 10. The receptor was derived from a human donor who was the organ donor for an intestinal transplant. This specimen consisted of unstimulated CD8+ T cells sorted from spleen or lymph node cells, obtained before transplant. The genes are TRBV4-3 and TRBJ1-2, with 7 bases aligning to TRBD1. The CDR3 nucleotides are TGCGCCAGCAGCCCCCGGGACAGCCCGGTTTATGGCTACACCTTC. It is translated as CASSPRDSPVYGYTF.